This TCR beta chain was sequenced during a study of Ad26.COV2.S vaccination and SARS-CoV-2 variants. Overall study results and limits: In vaccinated individuals, spike-specific CD8+ and CD4+ T cell responses reportedly displayed substantial breadth.

Comment on this clone: Its antigen is currently unknown.

Treatment here: about 20 received Ad26.COV2.S at low or high dose, single or two shots; about five received placebo; per-sample allocation not given. At day 63 after the first vaccine or placebo injection, samples were drawn. Participants' vaccine, an Ad26 vector, delivered Wuhan-strain SARS-CoV-2 spike. There are 14 residues in the CDR3. V was pared by 4 bases and J by 0 bases, with 10 bases between. CDR1 and CDR2 (germline): SGHTA, FQGNSA. The protocol was immunoSEQ multiplex PCR, while the TCRdb copy is restricted to in-frame clones and leaves out a portion. The sample lists under 550,000 clones, 80% to 95% seen once, with approximately 12% in the top ten.

The sequence derives from a person aged 18 to 59 who received the Ad26.COV2.S COVID-19 vaccine or a placebo. The gene calls are TRBV7-2 and TRBJ2-7; maybe TRBD1 (6 bases). Material: peripheral blood, obtained in a trial of Ad26.COV2.S vaccine versus placebo. The CDR3, as DNA: TGTGCCAGCAGCTACGACAGGAGCTCCTACGAGCAGTACTTC. Translating gives CASSYDRSSYEQYF.